Described below is a single T cell receptor (beta chain) sequence and its context. Its matching antigen is unknown. These data come from a study of OX40 agonist ivuxolimab in advanced cancers. Produced via immunoSEQ multiplex PCR; TCRdb's table is partial and in-frame only. The sample holds around 85,000 clones, 75% to 95% seen once. The CDR3 extends over 15 amino acids. V dropped 6 bases and J dropped 7 bases, with 22 bases sitting between them. The germline gives CDR1 SQVTM, CDR2 ANQGSEA. Study-level findings and limits: No antigen was identified for the clonally expanded peripheral T cells.

The J gene is TRBJ1-5, the V gene TRBV29-1; no clear D. The TCR sequence derives from an adult with an advanced solid tumor such as melanoma, head and neck, liver or kidney cancer. Here the sequenced sample was CD4+ or CD8+ T cells sorted from blood, taken in a trial of the OX40 agonist ivuxolimab. CDR3 loop: CSVGDGFLGSQPQHF. CDR3 DNA: TGCAGCGTCGGAGACGGGTTCCTTGGTAGCCAGCCCCAGCATTTT.